The T cell receptor beta chain described here comes from a study of blood T cell repertoires in COVID-19. Study-wide background: The United States, Italy and Spain supplied acute and convalescent COVID-19 samples. The analysed material was cDNA or gDNA that came from T cells, B-cell-depleted T cells, or PBMCs.

This clone has only one observation. V dropped 1 base and J dropped 0; count of bases not matched to a gene: 1. The V gene's germline CDR1 is SGHRS and CDR2 YFSETQ. The CDR3 loop spans 14 amino acids. Authors' analysis steps: The authors estimated nucleated cell counts from reference gene primer amplification. Method: immunoSEQ multiplex PCR; TCRdb's copy keeps in-frame clones and lacks some. V and J calls plus clone size are reproduced from that table; the DNA served to infer D and trimming. The sample lists about 300,000 clones; around 92% were seen once. Sequencing used peripheral blood. The TCR sequence derives from a man aged 18 to 35 who had recovered from COVID-19. This sequence joins TRBV5-1 and TRBJ2-7; 7 nucleotides match TRBD1. CDR3 in amino acids: CASSLSGGSYEQYF. The CDR3 nucleotides read TGCGCCAGCAGCTTGTCAGGGGGCTCCTACGAGCAGTACTTC.